This T cell receptor (beta chain) is from a study of T cell responses to AZD1222 COVID-19 vaccine. General observations from the study: Spike-specific TCR breadth and depth went up after people got two AZD1222 doses. Among vaccine-associated CD4 TCRs, coverage spanned spike, with dominance at 160-218 and 743-854. Repertoires were sampled only after the peak T cell response. Donors were mostly white British, more females; clonal diversity possibly underestimated.

Repertoires were generated with immunoSEQ multiplex PCR, while TCRdb's copy carries only in-frame clones and drops some. Of around 140,000 clones listed, 75% to 95% are singletons. Details on this clone: The target antigen is unknown.

This specimen consisted of peripheral blood, obtained on day 0 of AZD1222 vaccination. The TCR comes from an adult in good health.

The DNA of the CDR3 is TGTGCCAGCACCCAGCTGTCTTCACGCACAGATACGCAGTATTTT. Translation: CASTQLSSRTDTQYF. The rearrangement uses TRBV2 and TRBJ2-3; no reliable D call. CDR1 is SNHLY and CDR2 is FYNNEI in the germline V gene. The CDR3 loop spans 15 amino acids. V lost 7 bases and J lost 1, with 15 bases in between.